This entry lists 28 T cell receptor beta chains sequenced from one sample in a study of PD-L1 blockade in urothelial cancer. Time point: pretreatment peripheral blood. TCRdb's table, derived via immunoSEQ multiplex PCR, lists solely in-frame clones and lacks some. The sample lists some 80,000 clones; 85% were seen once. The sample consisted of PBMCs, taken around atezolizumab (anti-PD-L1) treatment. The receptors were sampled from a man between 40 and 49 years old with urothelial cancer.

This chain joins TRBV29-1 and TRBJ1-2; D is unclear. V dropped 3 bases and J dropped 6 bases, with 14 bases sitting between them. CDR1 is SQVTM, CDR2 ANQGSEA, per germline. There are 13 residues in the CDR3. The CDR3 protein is CSVDEAPFHGYTF. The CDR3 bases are TGCAGCGTTGACGAGGCCCCGTTTCATGGCTACACCTTC.

For the CDR3, the DNA is TGCAGCGTTCGCGCTGAGGGGGGGGGCACTGAAGCTTTCTTT. Translation gives CSVRAEGGGTEAFF. The rearrangement links TRBV29-1 to TRBJ1-1; a possible D gene is TRBD1 (6 bases). Trimming shortened V by 5 bases and J by 4 bases, and 17 bases separated the two germline ends. CDR3 length: 14 residues. Germline values: CDR1 SQVTM, CDR2 ANQGSEA. The full variable domain, its missing parts supplied by reference TRBV29-1 and TRBJ1-1, is SAVISQKPSRDICQRGTSLTIQCQVDSQVTMMFWYRQQPGQSLTLIATANQGSEATYESGFVIDKFPISRPNLTFSTLTVSNMSPEDSSIYLCSVRAEGGGTEAFFGQGTRLTVV.

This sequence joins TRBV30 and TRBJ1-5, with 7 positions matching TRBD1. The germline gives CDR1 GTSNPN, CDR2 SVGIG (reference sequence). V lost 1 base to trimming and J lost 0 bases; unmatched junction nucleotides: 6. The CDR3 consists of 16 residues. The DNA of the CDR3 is TGTGCCTGGAGTGGAGGACAGGCCGATAGCAATCAGCCCCAGCATTTT. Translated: CAWSGGQADSNQPQHF. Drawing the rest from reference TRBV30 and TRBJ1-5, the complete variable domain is SQTIHQWPATLVQPVGSPLSLECTVEGTSNPNLYWYRQAAGRGLQLLFYSVGIGQISSEVPQNLSASRPQDRQFILSSKKLLLSDSGFYLCAWSGGQADSNQPQHFGDGTRLSIL.

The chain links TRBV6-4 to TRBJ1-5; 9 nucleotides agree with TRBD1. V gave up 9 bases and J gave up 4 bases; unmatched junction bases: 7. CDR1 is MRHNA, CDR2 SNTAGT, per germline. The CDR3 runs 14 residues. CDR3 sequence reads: CARQGADRNQPQHF. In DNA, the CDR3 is TGTGCCAGACAGGGGGCGGACCGTAATCAGCCCCAGCATTTT.

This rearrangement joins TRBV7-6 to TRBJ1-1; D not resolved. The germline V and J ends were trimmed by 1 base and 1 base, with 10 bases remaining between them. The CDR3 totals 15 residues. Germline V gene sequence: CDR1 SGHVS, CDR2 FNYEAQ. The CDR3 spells CASSLGQASNTEAFF. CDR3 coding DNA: TGTGCCAGCAGCTTAGGTCAGGCTTCGAACACTGAAGCTTTCTTT.

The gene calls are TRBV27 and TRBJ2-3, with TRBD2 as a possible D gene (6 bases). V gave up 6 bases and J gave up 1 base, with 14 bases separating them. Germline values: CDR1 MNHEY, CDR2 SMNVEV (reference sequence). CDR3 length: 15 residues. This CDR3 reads CASSSGRGGTDTQYF. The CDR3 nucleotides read TGTGCCAGCAGCTCGGGGCGCGGGGGCACAGATACGCAGTATTTT.

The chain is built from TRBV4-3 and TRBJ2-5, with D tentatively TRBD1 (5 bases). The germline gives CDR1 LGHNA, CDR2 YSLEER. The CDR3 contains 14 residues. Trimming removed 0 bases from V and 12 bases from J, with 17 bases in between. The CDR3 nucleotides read TGCGCCAGCAGCCAAGAGTTAGGGCAGGGAAATGAGTACTTC. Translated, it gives CASSQELGQGNEYF.

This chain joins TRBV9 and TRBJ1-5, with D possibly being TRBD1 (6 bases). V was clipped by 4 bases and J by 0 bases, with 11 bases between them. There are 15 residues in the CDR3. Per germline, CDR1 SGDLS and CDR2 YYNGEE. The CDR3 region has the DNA TGTGCCAGCAGCACCTACAGGGATAGCAATCAGCCCCAGCATTTT. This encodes CASSTYRDSNQPQHF.

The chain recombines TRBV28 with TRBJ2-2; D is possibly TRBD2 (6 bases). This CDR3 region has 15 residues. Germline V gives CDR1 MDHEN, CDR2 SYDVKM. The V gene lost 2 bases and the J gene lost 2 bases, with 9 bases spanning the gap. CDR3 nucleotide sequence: TGTGCCAGCAGTTTAGGAGGGATCAACACCGGGGAGCTGTTTTTT. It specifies CASSLGGINTGELFF.

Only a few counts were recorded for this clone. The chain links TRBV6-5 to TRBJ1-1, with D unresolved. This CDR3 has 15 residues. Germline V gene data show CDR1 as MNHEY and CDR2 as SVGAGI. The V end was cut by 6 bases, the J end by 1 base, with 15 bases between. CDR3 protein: CASRAPGGRNTEAFF. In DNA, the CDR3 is TGTGCCAGCAGAGCCCCAGGAGGGCGGAACACTGAAGCTTTCTTT.

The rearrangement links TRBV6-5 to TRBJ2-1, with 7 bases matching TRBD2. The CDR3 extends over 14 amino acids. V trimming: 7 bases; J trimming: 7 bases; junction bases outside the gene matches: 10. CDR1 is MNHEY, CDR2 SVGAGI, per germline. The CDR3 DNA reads TGTGCCAGCATGGAGGGAGGGTGGGGAAATGAGCAGTTCTTC. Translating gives CASMEGGWGNEQFF.

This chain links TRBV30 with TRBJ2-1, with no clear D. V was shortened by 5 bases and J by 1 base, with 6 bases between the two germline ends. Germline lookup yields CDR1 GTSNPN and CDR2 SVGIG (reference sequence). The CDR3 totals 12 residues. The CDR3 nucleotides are TGTGCCTGGTGTACATCCTACAATGAGCAGTTCTTC. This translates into CAWCTSYNEQFF.

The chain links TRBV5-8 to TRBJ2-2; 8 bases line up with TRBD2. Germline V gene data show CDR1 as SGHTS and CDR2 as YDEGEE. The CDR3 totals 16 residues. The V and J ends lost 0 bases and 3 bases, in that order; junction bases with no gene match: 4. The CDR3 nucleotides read TGTGCCAGCAGCTTGGGTAGCGGGACCTACACCGGGGAGCTGTTTTTT. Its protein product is CASSLGSGTYTGELFF.

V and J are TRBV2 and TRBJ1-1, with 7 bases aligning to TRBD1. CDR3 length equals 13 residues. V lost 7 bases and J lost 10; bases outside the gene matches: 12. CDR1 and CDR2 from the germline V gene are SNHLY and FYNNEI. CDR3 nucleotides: TGTGCCAGCATTTTACAGGGGATGCGGCCAGCTTTCTTT. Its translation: CASILQGMRPAFF.

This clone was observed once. The CDR3 DNA is TGCAGCGGCCGGAGGGAGGGTAGGGAGACCCAGTACTTC. Encoded protein: CSGRREGRETQYF. The chain recombines TRBV29-1 with TRBJ2-5, with TRBD2 matching 7 bases. J lost 5 bases, V lost 7 bases, and 10 bases had no gene match. The CDR3 consists of 13 residues. The germline V gene has CDR1 SQVTM and CDR2 ANQGSEA. Together with reference TRBV29-1 and TRBJ2-5, the CDR3 gives the full variable domain: SAVISQKPSRDICQRGTSLTIQCQVDSQVTMMFWYRQQPGQSLTLIATANQGSEATYESGFVIDKFPISRPNLTFSTLTVSNMSPEDSSIYLCSGRREGRETQYFGPGTRLLVL.

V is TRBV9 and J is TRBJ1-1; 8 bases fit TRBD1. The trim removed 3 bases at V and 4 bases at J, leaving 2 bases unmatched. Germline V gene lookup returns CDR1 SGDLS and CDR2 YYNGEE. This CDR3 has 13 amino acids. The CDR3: CASSGTGITEAFF. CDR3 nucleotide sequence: TGTGCCAGCAGCGGGACAGGGATCACTGAAGCTTTCTTT.

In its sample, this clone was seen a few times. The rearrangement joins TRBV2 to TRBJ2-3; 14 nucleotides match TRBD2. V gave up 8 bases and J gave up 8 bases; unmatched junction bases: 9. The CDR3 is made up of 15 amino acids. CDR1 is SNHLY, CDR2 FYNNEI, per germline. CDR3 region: CASSGGTSGSGTQYF. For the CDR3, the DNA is TGTGCCAGCTCTGGGGGGACTAGCGGGAGTGGTACGCAGTATTTT.

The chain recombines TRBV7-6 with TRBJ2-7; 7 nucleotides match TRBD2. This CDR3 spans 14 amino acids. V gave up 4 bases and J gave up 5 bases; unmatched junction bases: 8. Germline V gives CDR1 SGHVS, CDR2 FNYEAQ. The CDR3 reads CASSSVRESHEQYF. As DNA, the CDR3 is TGTGCCAGCAGCTCTGTGCGGGAGTCCCACGAGCAGTACTTC. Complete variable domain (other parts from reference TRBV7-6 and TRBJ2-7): GAGVSQSPRYKVTKRGQDVALRCDPISGHVSLYWYRQALGQGPEFLTYFNYEAQQDKSGLPNDRFSAERPEGSISTLTIQRTEQRDSAMYRCASSSVRESHEQYFGPGTRLTVT.

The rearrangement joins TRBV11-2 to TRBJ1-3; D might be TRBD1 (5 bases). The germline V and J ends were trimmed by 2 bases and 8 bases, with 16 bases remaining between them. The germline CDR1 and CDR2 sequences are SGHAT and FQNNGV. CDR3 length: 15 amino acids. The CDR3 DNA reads TGTGCCAGCAGCTTAAGGGGTGACGGTAGCCACACCATATATTTT. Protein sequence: CASSLRGDGSHTIYF.

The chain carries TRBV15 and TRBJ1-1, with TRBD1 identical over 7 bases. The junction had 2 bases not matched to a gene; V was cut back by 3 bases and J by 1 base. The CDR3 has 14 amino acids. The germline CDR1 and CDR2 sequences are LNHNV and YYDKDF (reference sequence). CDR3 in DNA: TGTGCCACCAGCAGGGGACAGCAGAACACTGAAGCTTTCTTT. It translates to CATSRGQQNTEAFF. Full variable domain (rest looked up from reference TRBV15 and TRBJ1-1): DAMVIQNPRYQVTQFGKPVTLSCSQTLNHNVMYWYQQKSSQAPKLLFHYYDKDFNNEADTPDNFQSRRPNTSFCFLDIRSPGLGDTAMYLCATSRGQQNTEAFFGQGTRLTVV.

The CDR3 nucleotides are TGTGCCAGCAGCCCCTCACTAGCGGGAGTGGATACGCAGTATTTT. Translated, it gives CASSPSLAGVDTQYF. This rearrangement joins TRBV4-2 to TRBJ2-3, with TRBD2 matching 11 bases. In germline, CDR1 is LGHNA, CDR2 YNFKEQ. V was clipped by 4 bases and J by 6 bases; unmatched bases: 6. The CDR3 length is 15 residues.

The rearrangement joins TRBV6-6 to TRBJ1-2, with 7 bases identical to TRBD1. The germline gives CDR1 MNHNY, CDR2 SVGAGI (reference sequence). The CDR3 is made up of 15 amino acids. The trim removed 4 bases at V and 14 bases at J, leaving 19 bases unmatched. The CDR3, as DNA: TGTGCCAGCAGTTTTTCCCCTTTCTCCAGGGGGGATTCAACCTTC. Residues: CASSFSPFSRGDSTF.

CDR3 sequence: CASTKAGITDTQYF. Here the CDR3 DNA reads TGTGCCAGCACAAAGGCGGGAATCACAGATACGCAGTATTTT. The chain combines TRBV9 with TRBJ2-3, with D perhaps matching TRBD2 (6 bases). V was shortened by 6 bases and J by 2 bases, with 13 bases between the two germline ends. The CDR3 is 14 amino acids. Per the germline V gene, CDR1 is SGDLS and CDR2 is YYNGEE.

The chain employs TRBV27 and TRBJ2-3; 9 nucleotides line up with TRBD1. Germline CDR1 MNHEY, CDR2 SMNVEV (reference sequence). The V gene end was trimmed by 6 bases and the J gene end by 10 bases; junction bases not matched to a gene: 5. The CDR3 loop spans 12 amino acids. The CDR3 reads CASRFGTGSQYF. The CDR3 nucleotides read TGTGCCAGCAGGTTCGGGACAGGGTCGCAGTATTTT.

This chain's CDR3 is CASSSGTGLVTGELFF. The CDR3, as DNA: TGTGCCAGCAGTTCCGGGACAGGCCTGGTCACCGGGGAGCTGTTTTTT. The chain employs TRBV6-4 and TRBJ2-2, with 8 bases identical to TRBD1. The V and J ends lost 5 bases and 4 bases, in that order; junction bases with no gene match: 9. The CDR3 is made up of 16 amino acids. Germline V CDR1 and CDR2: MRHNA, SNTAGT.

This CDR3 reads CASSESSFRSYNEQFF. The CDR3 bases are TGTGCCAGCAGCGAATCCTCTTTCCGCTCCTACAATGAGCAGTTCTTC. The genes are TRBV9 and TRBJ2-1; D not resolved. Trimming removed 3 bases from V and 0 bases from J, with 13 bases in between. The CDR3 consists of 16 residues. From germline, CDR1 is SGDLS and CDR2 YYNGEE. Supplemented by reference TRBV9 and TRBJ2-1, the full variable domain reads DSGVTQTPKHLITATGQRVTLRCSPRSGDLSVYWYQQSLDQGLQFLIQYYNGEERAKGNILERFSAQQFPDLHSELNLSSLELGDSALYFCASSESSFRSYNEQFFGPGTRLTVL.

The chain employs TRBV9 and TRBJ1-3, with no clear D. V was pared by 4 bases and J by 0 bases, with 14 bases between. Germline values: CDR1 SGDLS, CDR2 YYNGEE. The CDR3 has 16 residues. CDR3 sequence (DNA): TGTGCCAGCAGCCCCACGGAGGGTAGCTCTGGAAACACCATATATTTT. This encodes CASSPTEGSSGNTIYF.

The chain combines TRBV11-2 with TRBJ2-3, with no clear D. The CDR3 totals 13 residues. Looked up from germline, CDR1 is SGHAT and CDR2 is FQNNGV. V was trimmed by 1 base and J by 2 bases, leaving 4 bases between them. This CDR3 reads CASSLGPTDTQYF. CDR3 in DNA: TGTGCCAGCAGCTTAGGGCCCACAGATACGCAGTATTTT.